These T cell receptor beta chains were read from a single sample in a study of identical twins. TCRdb independently ran MiXCR on the 5' RACE reads; one entry per CDR3 protein. There are around 1.7 million distinct CDR3 sequences in the sample; under 35% occur only once, and under 0.35% lies in the top ten. The sample comprised cord blood. These TCRs come from a newborn girl in good health. The CDR3 runs from the conserved cysteine through the conserved F or W. Each record gives: V gene, J gene, clone size, D gene, CDR3 DNA, CDR3 protein. A D gene is named only where the DNA matches it firmly. The size entry is marked missing in some rows and otherwise reads once, few, many or a size class.

v_gene: TRBV7-2; j_gene: TRBJ2-5; abundance: few; d_gene: TRBD2; CDR3nt: TGTGCCAGCAGCTTCCTAACCATTTCTAGCGGGAGTAGAGGGGAGACCCAGTACTTC; CDR3aa: CASSFLTISSGSRGETQYF
v_gene: TRBV4-1; j_gene: TRBJ2-1; abundance: few; d_gene: TRBD2; CDR3nt: TGCGCCAGCAGCCAGGGGACTAGCGGGGGAACACTCAATGAGCAGTTCTTC; CDR3aa: CASSQGTSGGTLNEQFF
v_gene: TRBV20-1; j_gene: TRBJ1-2; abundance: .; d_gene: TRBD1; CDR3nt: TGCAGTGCTGGGACAGGGCCGATCTTTAACTATGGCTACACCTTC; CDR3aa: CSAGTGPIFNYGYTF
v_gene: TRBV25-1; j_gene: TRBJ2-5; abundance: few; d_gene: .; CDR3nt: TGTGCCAGCAGTGAAGCTGGGACGGGTGTCCAAGAGACCCAGTACTTC; CDR3aa: CASSEAGTGVQETQYF
v_gene: TRBV20-1; j_gene: TRBJ1-4; abundance: .; d_gene: .; CDR3nt: TGCAGTGCTAGGAATATGGCTAATGAAAAACTGTTTTTT; CDR3aa: CSARNMANEKLFF
v_gene: TRBV6-6; j_gene: TRBJ1-2; abundance: .; d_gene: .; CDR3nt: TGTGCCACTGCACGAGGGGGAACTAACTATGGCTACACCTTC; CDR3aa: CATARGGTNYGYTF
v_gene: TRBV13; j_gene: TRBJ2-3; abundance: .; d_gene: .; CDR3nt: TGTGCCAGCAGGCTCCGGGGGTACACGCAGTATTTT; CDR3aa: CASRLRGYTQYF
v_gene: TRBV5-1; j_gene: TRBJ1-4; abundance: .; d_gene: TRBD1; CDR3nt: TGCGCCAGCAGCCGGGAGGGACAGGGGAATGAAAAACTGTTTTTT; CDR3aa: CASSREGQGNEKLFF
v_gene: TRBV4-2; j_gene: TRBJ2-3; abundance: few; d_gene: TRBD2; CDR3nt: TGTGCCAGCAGCCAAGATCAAGCGGGGGGGCCATGGAGCACAGATACGCAGTATTTT; CDR3aa: CASSQDQAGGPWSTDTQYF
v_gene: TRBV3-1; j_gene: TRBJ2-7; abundance: few; d_gene: TRBD1; CDR3nt: TGTGCCAGCAGCCTTAGCAGGGGGCCGCCTTGGAACGAGCAGTACTTC; CDR3aa: CASSLSRGPPWNEQYF
v_gene: TRBV20-1; j_gene: TRBJ2-7; abundance: .; d_gene: TRBD2; CDR3nt: TGCAGTGCTTCTAGCGGGGGGTTCTCCTACGAGCAGTACTTC; CDR3aa: CSASSGGFSYEQYF
v_gene: TRBV20-1; j_gene: TRBJ1-2; abundance: .; d_gene: .; CDR3nt: TGCAGTGCTAGGGCGGGCGTCACCGGGGCTAGCTATGGCTACACCTTC; CDR3aa: CSARAGVTGASYGYTF
v_gene: TRBV20-1; j_gene: TRBJ2-7; abundance: few; d_gene: TRBD1; CDR3nt: TGCAGTGCTAATCGGGACAGGAGCTCCTACGAGCAGTACTTC; CDR3aa: CSANRDRSSYEQYF
v_gene: TRBV7-2; j_gene: TRBJ2-2; abundance: few; d_gene: .; CDR3nt: TGTGCCAGCAGCACACCCTTGTCCGGGGAGCTGTTTTTT; CDR3aa: CASSTPLSGELFF
v_gene: TRBV20-1; j_gene: TRBJ1-2; abundance: .; d_gene: .; CDR3nt: TGCAGTGCCAGGACAGTCCAACGCAACTATGGCTACACCTTC; CDR3aa: CSARTVQRNYGYTF
v_gene: TRBV4-1; j_gene: TRBJ1-6; abundance: .; d_gene: .; CDR3nt: TGCGCCAGCAGCGCAGGGACCTTTGGGTCACCCCTCCACTTT; CDR3aa: CASSAGTFGSPLHF
v_gene: TRBV25-1; j_gene: TRBJ2-5; abundance: .; d_gene: .; CDR3nt: TGTGCCAGCACTACTACCCAAGAGGGGGGAGGGACCCAGTACTTC; CDR3aa: CASTTTQEGGGTQYF
v_gene: TRBV7-9; j_gene: TRBJ2-1; abundance: few; d_gene: .; CDR3nt: TGTGCCAGCAGCTTCCTCCCGGGGCTCACCTCCTACAATGAGCAGTTCTTC; CDR3aa: CASSFLPGLTSYNEQFF
v_gene: TRBV9; j_gene: TRBJ2-1; abundance: few; d_gene: .; CDR3nt: TGTGCCAGCAGCGTTGAAGGGGTTAGCTACAATGAGCAGTTCTTC; CDR3aa: CASSVEGVSYNEQFF
v_gene: TRBV7-9; j_gene: TRBJ2-5; abundance: .; d_gene: .; CDR3nt: TGTGCCAGCAGCTTATCATCAGGGACCATCAATGAGCAGTACTTC; CDR3aa: CASSLSSGTINEQYF